This entry is about one T cell receptor beta chain. With V trimmed by 8 bases and J by 2 bases, 5 bases remained unmatched. Looked up from germline, CDR1 is MNHEY and CDR2 is SMNVEV (reference sequence). The CDR3 runs to 13 residues. Random hexamers were used to reverse transcribe an amount of roughly 0.45 to 1 ug RNA. MiXCR was run by TCRdb on the immunoSEQ multiplex PCR reads, yielding one entry per CDR3 protein. The repertoire holds around 150,000 distinct CDR3 sequences, with just under 95% as singletons. This entry belongs to a study of CD8 T cells in Susac syndrome. The chain has TRBV27 and TRBJ1-2; 7 bases agree with TRBD1. The sequenced material came from CD4+ T cells from PBMCs. The TCR sequence derives from a human donor in good health. The CDR3 loop reads CASRDRENYGYTF. The CDR3 region has the DNA TGTGCCAGCCGGGACAGAGAGAACTATGGCTACACCTTC.